Below are 8 T cell receptor beta chains sequenced from a single sample in a study of somatic mutations in cytotoxic T cells in rheumatoid arthritis. The protocol was immunoSEQ multiplex PCR, while the TCRdb copy is restricted to in-frame clones and leaves out a portion. The sample lists about 20,000 clones, just over 85% occurring once. The sample taken for sequencing was CD8+ T cells sorted from blood. The source is a woman aged 50 to 60 in good health.

J is TRBJ1-6 and V is TRBV4-1, with TRBD1 identical over 11 bases. CDR1 is MGHRA, CDR2 YSYEKL, per germline. The trim removed 0 bases at V and 4 bases at J, leaving 5 bases unmatched. The CDR3 sequence is 18 residues long. CDR3: CASSQDRDRGIYNSPLHF. DNA of the CDR3: TGCGCCAGCAGCCAAGATCGGGACAGGGGGATTTATAATTCACCCCTCCACTTT.

The J gene is TRBJ1-2, the V gene TRBV20-1, with a possible D match to TRBD1 (5 bases). Trimming pared 6 bases from V and 4 bases from J, leaving 9 bases between. The germline gives CDR1 DFQATT, CDR2 SNEGSKA (reference sequence). CDR3 size: 11 residues. As DNA, the CDR3 is TGCAGTGCCGAAACAGGCTATGGCTACACCTTC. Translating it yields CSAETGYGYTF.

This chain uses TRBV6-1 with TRBJ2-4, with D maybe TRBD1 (5 bases). The CDR3 extends over 15 amino acids. Germline loops: CDR1 MNHNS, CDR2 SASEGT. V shed 2 bases and J shed 6 bases, with 14 bases lying between them. In DNA, the CDR3 is TGTGCCAGCAGTGAAAGGGGCACGGAGATAAACATTCAGTACTTC. This sequence encodes CASSERGTEINIQYF.

This clone was seen a single time. The V and J genes are TRBV21-1 and TRBJ2-7; the table's D call TRBD1 went unverified against the DNA. TRBV21-1 is a documented pseudogene. There are 11 residues in the CDR3. CDR3 DNA sequence: TGTGCCACGGGACAAATCTACGAGCAGTACGTC. Its protein product is CATGQIYEQYV.

The rearrangement links TRBV6-4 to TRBJ2-2, with D uncertain. The CDR3 extends over 13 amino acids. V dropped 3 bases and J dropped 2 bases, with 4 bases sitting between them. Germline loops: CDR1 MRHNA, CDR2 SNTAGT. DNA for the CDR3: TGTGCCAGCAGTGATCGCAACACCGGGGAGCTGTTTTTT. Protein product: CASSDRNTGELFF.

CDR3 residues: CASSVATWESGELFF. The CDR3 DNA follows: TGTGCCAGCAGCGTCGCAACTTGGGAGTCCGGGGAGCTGTTTTTT. This chain uses TRBV9 with TRBJ2-2, with D possibly matching TRBD2 (5 bases). V was shortened by 2 bases and J by 6 bases, with 14 bases between the two germline ends. In germline, CDR1 is SGDLS, CDR2 YYNGEE. The CDR3 is made up of 15 amino acids.

The chain carries TRBV6-6 and TRBJ1-3; D uncertain. Germline assignment: CDR1 MNHNY and CDR2 SVGAGI (reference sequence). This CDR3 is 16 amino acids long. Trimming took 2 bases from V and 2 from J, leaving 13 bases between them. The CDR3 region is CASSYVQTATGNTIYF. DNA of the CDR3: TGTGCCAGCAGTTACGTCCAGACGGCCACTGGAAACACCATATATTTT.

This clone was found once. The chain is built from TRBV5-4 and TRBJ1-2; no reliable D call. CDR3 length equals 14 residues. CDR1 is SGHNT, CDR2 YYREEE, per germline (reference sequence). The germline V and J ends were trimmed by 0 bases and 2 bases, with 8 bases remaining between them. DNA for the CDR3: TGTGCCAGCAGCTTGGGTGCGGTCAACTATGGCTACACCTTC. As protein: CASSLGAVNYGYTF. The whole variable domain, filled in from reference TRBV5-4 and TRBJ1-2, reads ETGVTQSPTHLIKTRGQQVTLRCSSQSGHNTVSWYQQALGQGPQFIFQYYREEENGRGNFPPRFSGLQFPNYSSELNVNALELDDSALYLCASSLGAVNYGYTFGSGTRLTVV.